This paragraph reports one TCR beta chain. Its antigen is as yet unknown. This sample stems from a study of beta chain features in type 1 diabetes. The overall study: Patient and healthy donor groups were alike in age, gender and cell yields.

Study outcomes and limitations: Type 1 diabetes patients had TCRB CDR3s that were shorter (moderately but significantly so) in all four CD4+ subsets.

Every isolated RNA sample was fully reverse transcribed, so sequencing captured expressed TCRB transcripts. Samples of naive, central memory and regulatory T cells yielded a mean of about 3.5 million reads. The table came from immunoSEQ multiplex PCR; TCRdb's copy has only in-frame clones and leaves some out. The sample has under 200,000 clones; approximately 8.1% are singletons. The TCR was taken from a man aged 18 to 29 in good health. Sequencing was carried out using central memory CD4+ T cells from blood.

The CDR3 sequence is CASSLSGGAFDYGYTF. CDR3 DNA sequence: TGTGCCAGCAGCCTCAGTGGCGGGGCATTCGACTATGGCTACACCTTC. This sequence joins TRBV11-2 and TRBJ1-2, with TRBD1 as a possible D gene (5 bases). Germline-derived CDR1 and CDR2 are SGHAT and FQNNGV. This CDR3 region has 16 residues. Trimming stripped 5 bases from V and 3 bases from J, with 19 bases between.